This T cell receptor beta chain is drawn from a study of control samples from healthy donors and cancer patients. Losses at the gene ends were 8 bases for V and 6 bases for J; bases not matched to a gene: 15. The CDR3 totals 15 residues. CDR1 MGHDK and CDR2 SYGVNS come from the germline V gene. Libraries were prepared by immunoSEQ multiplex PCR; TCRdb keeps only in-frame clonotypes and omits some of them. The sample lists fewer than 150,000 clones, 90% occurring once. The clonotype originates from a man between 18 and 35 years old in good health. This chain connects TRBV25-1 to TRBJ1-1, with 7 bases fitting TRBD1. Sequencing used blood. CDR3 sequence reads: CASLESRGLIAEAFF. In DNA form, the CDR3 reads TGTGCCAGCCTGGAGAGCAGGGGGTTAATCGCTGAAGCTTTCTTT. Complete variable domain (other parts from reference TRBV25-1 and TRBJ1-1): EADIYQTPRYLVIGTGKKITLECSQTMGHDKMYWYQQDPGMELHLIHYSYGVNSTEKGDLSSESTVSRIRTEHFPLTLESARPSHTSQYLCASLESRGLIAEAFFGQGTRLTVV.